Shown below are 8 T cell receptor beta chains from a single sample sequenced in a study of blood T cell repertoires in COVID-19. Here immunoSEQ multiplex PCR was the method, and the copy in TCRdb shows in-frame clones only, minus some. This table holds 200,000 to 250,000 clones, less than 90% found once. Sequencing was performed on peripheral blood. These receptors originate from a man between 35 and 55 years old with active or convalescent COVID-19.

The J gene is TRBJ1-3, the V gene TRBV6-5; possibly TRBD1 for D (5 bases). The CDR3 is 15 residues long. V lost 4 bases to trimming and J lost 1 base, with 11 bases between them. Looked up from germline, CDR1 is MNHEY and CDR2 is SVGAGI. CDR3 nucleotide sequence: TGTGCCAGCAGTTGGGACTGGGCGTCTGGAAACACCATATATTTT. The encoded protein is CASSWDWASGNTIYF.

The chain employs TRBV3-1 (or the pseudogene TRBV3-2) and TRBJ1-5, with TRBD1 as a possible D gene (5 bases). V was clipped by 4 bases and J by 0 bases, with 10 bases between them. CDR1 and CDR2 from the germline V gene are LGHDT and YNNKEL (reference sequence). The CDR3 consists of 15 residues. In DNA form, the CDR3 reads TGTGCCAGCAGCCTCGGGACTGGTAGCAATCAGCCCCAGCATTTT. Translating it yields CASSLGTGSNQPQHF.

The genes are TRBV7-9 and TRBJ1-4; 9 positions match TRBD1. Per germline, CDR1 SEHNR and CDR2 FQNEAQ (reference sequence). With V trimmed by 3 bases and J by 5 bases, 13 bases remained unmatched. The CDR3 length is 18 residues. CDR3: CASSLVTGGAWENEKLFF. In DNA, the CDR3 is TGTGCCAGCAGCTTGGTAACAGGGGGCGCTTGGGAAAATGAAAAACTGTTTTTT.

The chain uses TRBV5-8 and TRBJ2-6; D possibly corresponds to TRBD2 (6 bases). CDR1 and CDR2 (germline): SGHTS, YDEGEE. Deletions cut 0 bases from V and 0 bases from J, with 10 bases between. The CDR3 has 17 amino acids. The CDR3: CASSLGDFRSGANVLTF. The CDR3 DNA sequence: TGTGCCAGCAGCTTGGGGGACTTCCGCTCTGGGGCCAACGTCCTGACTTTC.

V is TRBV12-5 and J is TRBJ2-7; 8 bases fit TRBD1. J gave up 6 bases and V 6 bases, and 13 bases lay outside the gene matches. The germline V gene encodes CDR1 LGHNT and CDR2 FRNRAP. The CDR3 length is 15 residues. CDR3 nucleotide sequence: TGTGCTAGTGGCCCCTCGGACAGGGCGGTGGGCGAGCAGTACTTC. It codes for CASGPSDRAVGEQYF.

The chain carries TRBV7-9 and TRBJ2-1; TRBD2 is a possible D gene (6 bases). This CDR3 is built from 16 residues. In germline, CDR1 is SEHNR, CDR2 FQNEAQ (reference sequence). Trimming pared 5 bases from V and 0 bases from J, leaving 14 bases between. The CDR3 region is CASSPSAPSSYNEQFF. In DNA, the CDR3 is TGTGCCAGCAGCCCTAGCGCTCCGAGCTCCTACAATGAGCAGTTCTTC.

This chain joins TRBV6-5 and TRBJ2-3, with 10 bases lining up with TRBD2. CDR3 length: 15 residues. Unmatched junction bases numbered 9, after V lost 7 bases and J lost 5 bases. Germline CDR1 reads MNHEY; CDR2 reads SVGAGI. For the CDR3, the DNA is TGTGCCAGCAAAGGAGCGGGAGGGCCTTTAGATACGCAGTATTTT. Residues: CASKGAGGPLDTQYF.

J is TRBJ2-7 and V is TRBV29-1; a possible D gene is TRBD2 (6 bases). V shed 7 bases and J shed 4 bases, with 14 bases lying between them. The CDR3 has 12 residues. The V gene's germline CDR1 is SQVTM and CDR2 ANQGSEA. The CDR3 DNA sequence: TGCAGCGCCGCGGGGTCGGATTACGAGCAGTACTTC. This gives the protein CSAAGSDYEQYF.